Listed here are 31 T cell receptor beta chains from one sample, sequenced in a study of T cells in Graves' hyperthyroidism and ophthalmopathy. RNA transcripts yielded amplified TCR beta CDR3 regions. Using the HTBI primer set, a first-round RT-PCR was run on the TCR CDR3. Using its own MiXCR run on the multiplex PCR reads, TCRdb lists one record per CDR3 protein. The sample holds about 250,000 distinct CDR3 sequences; around 26% are singletons and the top ten take approximately 35%. Sequenced sample: blood. Receptors were obtained from a woman aged 40-49 years with Graves' ophthalmopathy.

This clonotype was counted ten times or more. V is TRBV29-1 and J is TRBJ2-7; TRBD1 is a possible D gene (6 bases). The ends were cut back, 4 bases at V and 4 bases at J, with 14 bases in the middle. Germline loops: CDR1 SQVTM, CDR2 ANQGSEA. The CDR3 extends over 13 amino acids. For the CDR3, the DNA is TGCAGCGTTGTATGGCAGGGGCGGTACGAGCAGTACTTC. Translation gives CSVVWQGRYEQYF.

In this sample, this clonotype turned up once. The chain recombines TRBV6-2 or TRBV6-3 with TRBJ2-5, with 8 bases aligning to TRBD2. Germline V gives CDR1 MNHEY, CDR2 SVGEGT. The CDR3 spans 15 residues. The V and J ends lost 6 bases and 5 bases, in that order; junction bases with no gene match: 11. CDR3 residues: CASRIRAGGAETQYF. The CDR3 DNA reads TGTGCCAGCAGGATCCGCGCGGGGGGCGCGGAGACCCAGTACTTC.

This clonotype has a count of ten or more. J is TRBJ1-3 and V is TRBV6-5; D is ambiguous. CDR3 length equals 12 residues. V was clipped by 5 bases and J by 4 bases, with 6 bases between them. CDR1 and CDR2 (germline): MNHEY, SVGAGI. In DNA form, the CDR3 reads TGTGCCAGCAGTCAGTCCGGAAACACCATATATTTT. Amino acid sequence: CASSQSGNTIYF.

Many counts were recorded for this clonotype. This chain uses TRBV12-3 or TRBV12-4 with TRBJ1-5; TRBD1 matches 8 bases. V lost 4 bases, J lost 7 bases, and 9 bases stayed unmatched. The CDR3 has 15 amino acids. The CDR3 spells CASSSGQGRGQPQHF. In DNA, the CDR3 is TGTGCCAGCAGTTCCGGACAGGGCAGAGGACAGCCCCAGCATTTT.

This clonotype has at least ten counts. The V gene is TRBV20-1, the J gene TRBJ2-7, with TRBD2 matching over 7 bases. Germline V gene sequence: CDR1 DFQATT, CDR2 SNEGSKA (reference sequence). The CDR3 is made up of 16 amino acids. CDR3 protein: CSGENTSGKPSYEQYF. The CDR3 DNA is TGCAGCGGTGAGAATACAAGCGGGAAACCCTCCTACGAGCAGTACTTC.

The chain carries TRBV6-1 and TRBJ1-2; D gene uncertain. Trimming left V 5 bases short and J 8 bases short, with 15 bases between. CDR3 size: 13 residues. Germline values: CDR1 MNHNS, CDR2 SASEGT. CDR3 sequence (DNA): TGTGCCAGCAGTCCGGATCCCATCGGGGGCTACACCTTC. This codes for CASSPDPIGGYTF.

The table lists this clonotype with many counts. This chain connects TRBV30 to TRBJ2-7; possible D gene TRBD2, 7 bases. V was shortened by 6 bases and J by 7 bases, with 19 bases between the two germline ends. Per germline, CDR1 GTSNPN and CDR2 SVGIG (reference sequence). This CDR3 is 13 amino acids long. The CDR3 protein is CACWGGSSREQYF. The CDR3 DNA follows: TGTGCCTGTTGGGGGGGCAGTAGCAGAGAGCAGTACTTC.

This clonotype was found many times. For the CDR3, the DNA is TGCAGTCCATGGACAGGGGACTCCTACGAGCAGTACTTC. This sequence encodes CSPWTGDSYEQYF. The chain is built from TRBV20-1 and TRBJ2-7, with 9 bases fitting TRBD1. This CDR3 region has 13 residues. CDR1 is DFQATT and CDR2 is SNEGSKA in the germline V gene (reference sequence). Germline trimming cut 8 bases from V and 0 bases from J; bases unmatched to any gene: 5.

This clonotype was counted a single time. The CDR3 DNA reads TGTGCCAGCAGCGGGGTCGACCTGGGTCGTTTCTACGAGCAGTACTTC. Encoded protein: CASSGVDLGRFYEQYF. The chain uses TRBV7-8 and TRBJ2-7; D is unclear. Trimming stripped 5 bases from V and 3 bases from J, with 20 bases between. Germline CDR1 SGHVS, CDR2 FQNEAQ. The CDR3 sequence is 16 residues long. The variable domain in full, completed from reference TRBV7-8 and TRBJ2-7, reads GAGVSQSPRYKVAKRGQDVALRCDPISGHVSLFWYQQALGQGPEFLTYFQNEAQLDKSGLPSDRFFAERPEGSVSTLKIQRTQQEDSAVYLCASSGVDLGRFYEQYFGPGTRLTVT.

In this sample, this clonotype turned up many times. This chain uses TRBV6-5 with TRBJ2-7; 7 positions match TRBD2. This CDR3 spans 18 amino acids. Germline assignment: CDR1 MNHEY and CDR2 SVGAGI. Trimming removed 0 bases from V and 2 bases from J; junction bases left unmatched: 13. In DNA, the CDR3 is TGTGCCAGCAGTTACTCTATATCAGCGCTAGCGGTGACCTACGAGCAGTACTTC. Its translation: CASSYSISALAVTYEQYF.

This clonotype was found many times. The J gene is TRBJ1-2, the V gene TRBV6-5, with 12 nucleotides matching TRBD1. Germline CDR1 is MNHEY and CDR2 is SVGAGI. After removal of 4 bases from V and 4 bases from J, the junction contained 7 bases not matched to a gene. CDR3 size: 16 residues. CDR3 loop: CASSFGTGGAGYGYTF. The CDR3 nucleotides read TGTGCCAGCAGTTTCGGGACAGGGGGCGCTGGCTATGGCTACACCTTC.

This clonotype was detected ten times or more. V is TRBV5-1 and J is TRBJ2-7; D gene ambiguous. The CDR3 totals 13 residues. Germline CDR1 is SGHRS and CDR2 is YFSETQ. The V end lost 3 bases, the J end lost 0 bases, and 7 bases lay between the germline ends. The CDR3, as DNA: TGCGCCAGCAGCTACACACCCTCCTACGAGCAGTACTTC. Translated, it gives CASSYTPSYEQYF.

This clonotype was found many times. The chain combines TRBV6-5 with TRBJ2-7; 8 bases map to TRBD2. The CDR3 loop spans 14 amino acids. Germline assignment: CDR1 MNHEY and CDR2 SVGAGI. The ends lost 4 bases at V and 3 bases at J; junction bases unmatched: 5. For the CDR3, the DNA is TGTGCCAGCAGTTCGGGACTAGACATCTACGAGCAGTACTTC. Translated: CASSSGLDIYEQYF.

In this sample, this clonotype turned up many times. This chain joins TRBV6-1 and TRBJ2-5, with D unclear. Trimming pared 7 bases from V and 5 bases from J, leaving 2 bases between. This CDR3 is 9 amino acids long. CDR1 MNHNS and CDR2 SASEGT come from the germline V gene. CDR3 amino acids: CASKETQYF. In nucleotides, the CDR3 is TGTGCCAGCAAGGAGACCCAGTACTTC.

This clonotype occurred many times. The CDR3 DNA reads TGTGCCAGTAGTATAGATGGCCCCTCCTCGACTAGCGGGATCAGCGGGGAGCTGTTTTTT. Translating it yields CASSIDGPSSTSGISGELFF. The chain uses TRBV19 and TRBJ2-2; 11 nucleotides line up with TRBD2. In germline, CDR1 is LNHDA, CDR2 SQIVND (reference sequence). This CDR3 has 20 amino acids. Trimming at V came to 0 bases and at J to 7 bases, leaving 16 bases not matched to a gene.

Ten or more counts support this clonotype. This chain links TRBV28 with TRBJ1-5; D gene ambiguous. This CDR3 region has 15 residues. V lost 3 bases and J lost 5, with 14 bases in between. Germline V gene data show CDR1 as MDHEN and CDR2 as SYDVKM. CDR3 coding DNA: TGTGCCAGCAGTTTCGGACGGAGGTTCGATCAGCCCCAGCATTTT. Encoded protein: CASSFGRRFDQPQHF.

This clonotype was counted ten times or more. The chain is built from TRBV28 and TRBJ1-5; 9 bases are shared with TRBD1. J gave up 4 bases and V 5 bases, and 6 bases lay outside the gene matches. Germline V lookup: CDR1 MDHEN, CDR2 SYDVKM. There are 15 residues in the CDR3. In DNA, the CDR3 is TGTGCCAGCAGTACCGCTGGGACAGGGAATCAGCCCCAGCATTTT. Translating gives CASSTAGTGNQPQHF.

There are many counts of this clonotype. The chain joins TRBV6-2 or TRBV6-3 to TRBJ2-5; TRBD2 matches 12 bases. With V trimmed by 5 bases and J by 5 bases, 3 bases remained unmatched. CDR3 length equals 14 residues. CDR1 is MNHEY, CDR2 SVGEGT, per germline. The CDR3 coding sequence is TGTGCCAGCAGTAGGACTAGCGGGACGGAGACCCAGTACTTC. It specifies CASSRTSGTETQYF.

This clonotype was counted many times. Given a much more abundant clone one base away, this may be a read error. This chain links TRBV25-1 with TRBJ2-7; perhaps TRBD2 as D (5 bases). V shed 8 bases and J shed 5 bases, with 19 bases lying between them. The length of the CDR3 is 14 residues. The V gene's germline CDR1 is MGHDK and CDR2 SYGVNS. Here the CDR3 reads CASGGKVSSDEQYF. The DNA for the CDR3 is TGTGCCAGCGGTGGAAAAGTGAGTAGCGACGAGCAGTACTTC.

This clonotype was recorded at least ten times. The V call is TRBV28, the J call TRBJ1-2; TRBD1 matches at 8 bases. The CDR3 is made up of 13 amino acids. J gave up 5 bases and V 6 bases, and 5 bases lay outside the gene matches. Germline lookup yields CDR1 MDHEN and CDR2 SYDVKM. CDR3 nucleotide sequence: TGTGCCAGCAGCAGGACAGGGAAATATGGCTACACCTTC. Encoded protein: CASSRTGKYGYTF.

The chain is built from TRBV12-3 or TRBV12-4 and TRBJ1-5; TRBD1 is a possible D gene (5 bases). The CDR3 loop spans 14 amino acids. The V gene lost 6 bases and the J gene lost 5 bases, with 14 bases spanning the gap. The CDR3 DNA follows: TGTGCCAGCAGGAGGGACGGGATCTATCAGCCCCAGCATTTT. This translates into CASRRDGIYQPQHF.

This clonotype occurred many times. The V call is TRBV6-5, the J call TRBJ2-7; 8 bases map to TRBD1. The germline V gene encodes CDR1 MNHEY and CDR2 SVGAGI. With V trimmed by 5 bases and J by 1 base, 4 bases remained unmatched. The CDR3 consists of 14 residues. CDR3 coding DNA: TGTGCCAGCAGTCCGTGGACAGGGTCCTACGAGCAGTACTTC. Its protein is CASSPWTGSYEQYF.

The rearrangement joins TRBV20-1 to TRBJ2-5; D is possibly TRBD1 or TRBD2 (5 bases each). Trimming took off 3 bases at V and 5 bases at J, with 16 bases between the two ends. CDR1 and CDR2 (germline): DFQATT, SNEGSKA (reference sequence). CDR3 length: 14 amino acids. CDR3 bases: TGCAGTGCTAGTCACGGGACCGGCGGGGAGACCCAGTACTTC. Its protein is CSASHGTGGETQYF.

This clonotype came up many times. The genes are TRBV7-2 and TRBJ2-7; D could derive from TRBD1 or TRBD2 (5 bases each). The germline V gene has CDR1 SGHTA and CDR2 FQGNSA. The CDR3 is 15 amino acids. The germline V and J ends were trimmed by 2 bases and 1 base, with 12 bases remaining between them. The CDR3 spells CASSLTRGPSYEQYF. CDR3 nucleotides: TGTGCCAGCAGCTTAACTCGGGGCCCGTCCTACGAGCAGTACTTC.

The sample holds many counts of this clonotype. The rearrangement links TRBV19 to TRBJ2-5, with 8 bases matching TRBD1. J lost 4 bases, V lost 4 bases, and 8 bases had no gene match. Per germline, CDR1 LNHDA and CDR2 SQIVND (reference sequence). The CDR3 has 15 residues. Written as DNA, the CDR3 is TGTGCCAGTAGTACGGGGACAGGTCGGGGAGAGACCCAGTACTTC. Its translation is CASSTGTGRGETQYF.

This clonotype occurred many times. The chain uses TRBV28 and TRBJ1-2, with 8 bases lining up with TRBD1. CDR1 MDHEN and CDR2 SYDVKM come from the germline V gene. V shed 2 bases and J 4 bases; nucleotides not matched to a gene: 6. This CDR3 is 15 amino acids long. CDR3 region: CASSLTRQGSYGYTF. As DNA, the CDR3 is TGTGCCAGCAGTTTAACTAGACAGGGGTCCTATGGCTACACCTTC.

In this sample, this clonotype turned up once. Just one base apart from a much larger clone, this may be a read error. J is TRBJ2-3 and V is TRBV29-1; 7 nucleotides match TRBD1. The CDR3 length is 14 residues. V shed 6 bases, J shed 0 bases, and the junction held 6 bases outside the gene matches. Germline lookup yields CDR1 SQVTM and CDR2 ANQGSEA. In DNA form, the CDR3 reads TGCAGCGTACTTGACAGGGCGAGCACAGATACGCAGTATTTT. Residues: CSVLDRASTDTQYF.

This clonotype was recorded many times. This sequence joins TRBV28 and TRBJ1-2, with TRBD1 as a possible D gene (6 bases). V shed 3 bases and J shed 4 bases, with 15 bases lying between them. The V gene's germline CDR1 is MDHEN and CDR2 SYDVKM. The CDR3 is 15 residues long. The CDR3 bases are TGTGCCAGCAGTTTGGGGGGCTCCGGCACCTATGGCTACACCTTC. The encoded protein is CASSLGGSGTYGYTF.

In this sample, this clonotype turned up many times. J is TRBJ1-5 and V is TRBV12-3 or TRBV12-4; TRBD1 agrees at 7 bases. J was trimmed by 5 bases and V by 2 bases; bases with no gene match: 3. CDR3 size: 14 residues. DNA for the CDR3: TGTGCCAGCAGTTTAAAGGGACAGTATCAGCCCCAGCATTTT. Protein sequence: CASSLKGQYQPQHF.

The rearrangement uses TRBV6-1 and TRBJ2-5, with D perhaps matching TRBD1 or TRBD2 (5 bases each). V gave up 2 bases and J gave up 8 bases, with 18 bases separating them. Per the germline V gene, CDR1 is MNHNS and CDR2 is SASEGT. This CDR3 comprises 15 residues. The CDR3 reads CASSEITGTFDTQYF. The DNA of the CDR3 is TGTGCCAGCAGTGAAATAACGGGGACCTTCGATACCCAGTACTTC.

The sample holds many counts of this clonotype. The chain uses TRBV28 and TRBJ2-5; 14 bases are a match to TRBD2. The germline V gene encodes CDR1 MDHEN and CDR2 SYDVKM. Trimming removed 2 bases from V and 4 bases from J; junction bases left unmatched: 6. The CDR3 has 17 amino acids. In DNA, the CDR3 is TGTGCCAGCAGTTTAATGGGACTAGCGGGAGTTCGAGAGACCCAGTACTTC. This sequence encodes CASSLMGLAGVRETQYF.